This passage covers 18 T cell receptor beta chains from one sample sequenced in a study of T-cell memory formation after mild COVID-19. TCRdb redid the calling of the 5' RACE reads with MiXCR, one entry per CDR3 protein. Counted here are around 220,000 distinct CDR3 sequences, less than 20% occurring once; the ten biggest clones make up 3% to 4.5%. Source material: PBMCs or a T cell subset sorted from them (not recorded which). All receptors derive from a young man who had mild COVID-19 (a few samples of this study predate the infection). Cell type and time point are not known.

CDR3 coding DNA: TGCAGTGCTAGTTTAGTCGGGAGCTTGGCTGAGACCCAGTACTTC. Translated: CSASLVGSLAETQYF. The chain is built from TRBV20-1 and TRBJ2-5; possibly TRBD2 for D (6 bases). This CDR3 has 15 residues. The germline V gene has CDR1 DFQATT and CDR2 SNEGSKA (reference sequence). V lost 3 bases, J lost 5 bases, and 19 bases lay in between.

This clonotype was recorded a few times. The rearrangement uses TRBV2 and TRBJ2-1; no reliable D call. CDR1 is SNHLY, CDR2 FYNNEI, per germline. The length of the CDR3 is 15 residues. V gave up 8 bases and J gave up 0 bases, with 14 bases separating them. Here the CDR3 DNA reads TGTGCCAGCTTCCGGTATGGCAGCTCCTACAATGAGCAGTTCTTC. Residues: CASFRYGSSYNEQFF.

The genes are TRBV6-5 and TRBJ2-5; TRBD2 might be the D (6 bases). Trimming cost V 0 bases and J 4 bases, with 9 bases left between them. This CDR3 spans 14 amino acids. Germline lookup yields CDR1 MNHEY and CDR2 SVGAGI. The CDR3 coding sequence is TGTGCCAGCAGTTACTCGGGGACTGGAGAGACCCAGTACTTC. Protein: CASSYSGTGETQYF.

This clonotype was counted many times. The chain has TRBV7-7 and TRBJ2-1; 13 positions agree with TRBD2. CDR3 length equals 15 residues. Per germline, CDR1 SSHAT and CDR2 FNYEAQ (reference sequence). J was trimmed by 6 bases and V by 5 bases; bases with no gene match: 4. CDR3 amino acids: CASSPRTSGGNEQFF. Here the CDR3 DNA reads TGTGCCAGCAGCCCCCGGACTAGCGGGGGCAATGAGCAGTTCTTC.

This clonotype was seen only a few times. The rearrangement uses TRBV29-1 and TRBJ2-7; D gene uncertain. The CDR3 covers 11 residues. V was cut by 2 bases and J by 7 bases, with 9 bases left in between. Germline V gene sequence: CDR1 SQVTM, CDR2 ANQGSEA. DNA of the CDR3: TGCAGCGTTGAAAAGGGAAGAGAGCAGTACGTC. Amino acids: CSVEKGREQYV.

The chain uses TRBV12-3 or TRBV12-4 and TRBJ2-3; 9 bases fit TRBD1. After removal of 7 bases from V and 5 bases from J, the junction contained 10 bases not matched to a gene. The CDR3 spans 15 residues. CDR3 residues: CASTYRGQGRDTQYF. CDR3 DNA sequence: TGTGCCAGCACCTACAGGGGGCAGGGCAGAGATACGCAGTATTTT.

This chain joins TRBV6-5 and TRBJ2-3, with a possible D match to TRBD1 (6 bases). The V gene lost 6 bases and the J gene lost 2 bases, with 9 bases spanning the gap. The length of the CDR3 is 13 residues. Germline V CDR1 and CDR2: MNHEY, SVGAGI. In nucleotides, the CDR3 is TGTGCCAGCAGCGGACAGAACACAGATACGCAGTATTTT. The encoded protein is CASSGQNTDTQYF.

This chain connects TRBV20-1 to TRBJ2-7; 12 bases align to TRBD2. Germline V gives CDR1 DFQATT, CDR2 SNEGSKA (reference sequence). After removal of 8 bases from V and 2 bases from J, the junction contained 7 bases not matched to a gene. The length of the CDR3 is 14 residues. This chain's CDR3 is CSTLAGGGPYEQYV. The CDR3 coding sequence is TGCAGTACACTAGCGGGGGGAGGCCCCTACGAGCAGTACGTC.

The sample holds a few counts of this clonotype. The chain employs TRBV18 and TRBJ1-1; D is unclear. The CDR3 sequence is 13 residues long. V lost 8 bases to trimming and J lost 2 bases, with 12 bases between them. In germline, CDR1 is KGHSH, CDR2 LQKENI. CDR3 DNA: TGTGCCAGCACGTTCTTCGGCAACACTGAAGCTTTCTTT. It is translated as CASTFFGNTEAFF.

This clonotype turned up a few times. The rearrangement links TRBV5-1 to TRBJ1-3; D may be TRBD1 (5 bases). V lost 4 bases, J lost 5 bases, and 13 bases lay in between. This CDR3 is 14 amino acids long. Per the germline V gene, CDR1 is SGHRS and CDR2 is YFSETQ. Here the CDR3 reads CASSPGGARNTIYF. DNA for the CDR3: TGCGCCAGCAGCCCTGGAGGGGCTCGAAACACCATATATTTT.

CDR3 sequence (DNA): TGCGCGAGCTTTTGGGGACTAGCGTCCGATACGCAGTATTTT. Its protein is CASFWGLASDTQYF. The chain carries TRBV5-1 and TRBJ2-3; 10 bases align to TRBD2. This CDR3 spans 14 amino acids. CDR1 is SGHRS and CDR2 is YFSETQ in the germline V gene.

This clonotype was found a few times. CDR3 sequence (DNA): TGCGCCAGCAGCCATCAGGAGGGGGCGTGGGAGCAGTTCTTC. It encodes CASSHQEGAWEQFF. This chain connects TRBV4-3 to TRBJ2-1; D perhaps matches TRBD1 (7 bases). The V end was cut by 3 bases, the J end by 10 bases, with 16 bases between. From germline, CDR1 is LGHNA and CDR2 YSLEER. The CDR3 extends over 14 amino acids.

The chain joins TRBV11-3 to TRBJ2-5; 8 bases align to TRBD1. CDR3 size: 13 residues. CDR1 SGHNT and CDR2 YENEEA come from the germline V gene. Trimming took 4 bases from V and 5 from J; bases not matched to a gene: 3. The CDR3: CASSWTGSETQYF. In DNA form, the CDR3 reads TGTGCCAGCAGCTGGACAGGGTCGGAGACCCAGTACTTC.

V gene TRBV14 combines with J gene TRBJ2-5; 10 bases align to TRBD2. Losses at the gene ends were 4 bases for V and 0 bases for J; bases not matched to a gene: 8. CDR1 is SGHDN, CDR2 FVKESK, per germline. The CDR3 is made up of 17 amino acids. The CDR3 is CASSRFVSGGYQETQYF. The CDR3 region has the DNA TGTGCCAGCAGCCGATTTGTTAGCGGGGGGTACCAAGAGACCCAGTACTTC.

The rearrangement joins TRBV5-1 to TRBJ1-5, with D possibly TRBD1 on 5 matching bases. CDR3 size: 16 residues. Trimming stripped 3 bases from V and 2 bases from J, with 15 bases between. The germline gives CDR1 SGHRS, CDR2 YFSETQ. CDR3 in amino acids: CASSSGPAGGNQPQHF. CDR3 DNA: TGCGCCAGCAGCTCCGGCCCAGCGGGGGGCAATCAGCCCCAGCATTTT. Full variable domain (remainder filled in from reference TRBV5-1 and TRBJ1-5): KAGVTQTPRYLIKTRGQQVTLSCSPISGHRSVSWYQQTPGQGLQFLFEYFSETQRNKGNFPGRFSGRQFSNSRSEMNVSTLELGDSALYLCASSSGPAGGNQPQHFGDGTRLSIL.

The chain combines TRBV5-1 with TRBJ2-6; no reliable D call. CDR1 and CDR2 from the germline V gene are SGHRS and YFSETQ. This CDR3 spans 15 amino acids. The germline V and J ends were trimmed by 0 bases and 2 bases, with 6 bases remaining between them. The CDR3 is CASSLGRTGANVLTF. The CDR3 DNA reads as TGCGCCAGCAGCTTGGGGAGAACTGGGGCCAACGTCCTGACTTTC.

The V call is TRBV5-1, the J call TRBJ1-5; D may be TRBD1 (6 bases). Germline CDR1 SGHRS, CDR2 YFSETQ. The CDR3 contains 16 residues. The V end was cut by 4 bases, the J end by 7 bases, with 21 bases between. The CDR3 protein is CASSPGSGVAGQPQHF. The CDR3 DNA reads as TGCGCCAGCAGCCCGGGCTCAGGGGTCGCGGGCCAGCCCCAGCATTTT.

V is TRBV27 and J is TRBJ2-3; tentative D call: TRBD1 (8 bases). CDR3 length: 15 amino acids. The germline gives CDR1 MNHEY, CDR2 SMNVEV (reference sequence). Trimming stripped 6 bases from V and 0 bases from J, with 13 bases between. The CDR3 nucleotides are TGTGCCAGCAGACAGGGGGGGGTCAGCACAGATACGCAGTATTTT. It encodes CASRQGGVSTDTQYF.